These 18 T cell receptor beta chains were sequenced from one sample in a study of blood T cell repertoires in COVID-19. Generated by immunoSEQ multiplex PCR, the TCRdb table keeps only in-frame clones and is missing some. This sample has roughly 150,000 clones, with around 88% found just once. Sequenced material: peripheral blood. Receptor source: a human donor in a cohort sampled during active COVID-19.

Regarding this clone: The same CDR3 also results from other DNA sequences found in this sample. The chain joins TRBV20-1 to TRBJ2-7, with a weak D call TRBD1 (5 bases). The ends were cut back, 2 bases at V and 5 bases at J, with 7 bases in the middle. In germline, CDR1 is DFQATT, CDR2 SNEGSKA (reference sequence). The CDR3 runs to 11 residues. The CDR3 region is CSARQGNEQYF. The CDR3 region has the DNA TGCAGTGCTAGACAGGGAAACGAGCAGTACTTC.

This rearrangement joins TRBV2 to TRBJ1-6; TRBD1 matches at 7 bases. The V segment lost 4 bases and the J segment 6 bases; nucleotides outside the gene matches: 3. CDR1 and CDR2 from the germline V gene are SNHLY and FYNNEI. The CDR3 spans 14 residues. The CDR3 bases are TGTGCCAGCAGTGTAGGGACAGCTAATTCACCCCTCCACTTT. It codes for CASSVGTANSPLHF.

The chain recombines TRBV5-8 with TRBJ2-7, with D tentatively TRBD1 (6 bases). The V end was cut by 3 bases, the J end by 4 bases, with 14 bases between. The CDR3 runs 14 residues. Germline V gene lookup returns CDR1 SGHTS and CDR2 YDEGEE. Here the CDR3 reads CASSSPGHTYEQYF. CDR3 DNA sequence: TGTGCCAGCAGCTCCCCGGGACACACTTACGAGCAGTACTTC.

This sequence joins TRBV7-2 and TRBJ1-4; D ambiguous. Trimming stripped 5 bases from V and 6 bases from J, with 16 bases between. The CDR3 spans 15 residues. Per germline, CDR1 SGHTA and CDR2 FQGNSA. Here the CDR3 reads CASSNSGSGYEKLFF. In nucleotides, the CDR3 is TGTGCCAGCAGCAACTCGGGGTCGGGGTATGAAAAACTGTTTTTT.

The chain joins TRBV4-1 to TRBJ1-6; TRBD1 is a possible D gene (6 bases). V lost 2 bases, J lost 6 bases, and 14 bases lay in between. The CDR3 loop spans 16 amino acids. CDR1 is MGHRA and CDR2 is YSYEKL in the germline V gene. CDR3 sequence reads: CASSQPTGQLNSPLHF. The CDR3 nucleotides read TGCGCCAGCAGCCAACCAACCGGACAGCTTAATTCACCCCTCCACTTT.

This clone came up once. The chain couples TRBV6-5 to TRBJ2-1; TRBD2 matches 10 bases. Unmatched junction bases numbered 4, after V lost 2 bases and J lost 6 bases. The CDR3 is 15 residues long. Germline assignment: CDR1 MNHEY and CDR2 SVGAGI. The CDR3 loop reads CASSYRGTSVNEQFF. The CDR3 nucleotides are TGTGCCAGCAGTTACCGAGGGACTAGCGTCAATGAGCAGTTCTTC.

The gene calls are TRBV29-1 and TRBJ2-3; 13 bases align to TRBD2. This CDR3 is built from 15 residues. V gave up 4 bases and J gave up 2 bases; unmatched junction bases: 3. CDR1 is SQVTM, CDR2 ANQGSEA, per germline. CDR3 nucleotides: TGCAGCGTTGCGACTAGCGGGGGGCTCACAGATACGCAGTATTTT. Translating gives CSVATSGGLTDTQYF.

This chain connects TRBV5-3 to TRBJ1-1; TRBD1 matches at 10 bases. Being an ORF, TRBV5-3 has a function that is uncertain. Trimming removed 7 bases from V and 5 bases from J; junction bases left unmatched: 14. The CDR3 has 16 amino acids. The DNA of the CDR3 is TGTGCCAGACCCGGTCGGACAGGGGGACCGACTACTGAAGCTTTCTTT. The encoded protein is CARPGRTGGPTTEAFF.

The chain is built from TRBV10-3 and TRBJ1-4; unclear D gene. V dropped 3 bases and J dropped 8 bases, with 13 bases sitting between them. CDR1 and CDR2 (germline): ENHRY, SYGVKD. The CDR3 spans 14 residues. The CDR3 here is CAISDRPEEEKLFF. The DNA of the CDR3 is TGTGCCATCAGTGATCGGCCCGAGGAGGAAAAACTGTTTTTT.

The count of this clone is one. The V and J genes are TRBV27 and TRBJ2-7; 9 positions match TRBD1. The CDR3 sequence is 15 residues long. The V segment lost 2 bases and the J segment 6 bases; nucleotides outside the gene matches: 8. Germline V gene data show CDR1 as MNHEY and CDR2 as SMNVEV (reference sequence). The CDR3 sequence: CASSLERTGDGEQYF. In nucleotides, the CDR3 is TGTGCCAGCAGTTTAGAAAGGACAGGGGATGGCGAGCAGTACTTC.

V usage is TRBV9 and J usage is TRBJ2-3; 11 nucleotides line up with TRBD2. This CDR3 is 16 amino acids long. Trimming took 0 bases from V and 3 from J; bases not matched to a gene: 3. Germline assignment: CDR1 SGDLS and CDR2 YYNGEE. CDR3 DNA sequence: TGTGCCAGCAGCGTAGCAGCTAGCGGGGGGACAGATACGCAGTATTTT. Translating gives CASSVAASGGTDTQYF.

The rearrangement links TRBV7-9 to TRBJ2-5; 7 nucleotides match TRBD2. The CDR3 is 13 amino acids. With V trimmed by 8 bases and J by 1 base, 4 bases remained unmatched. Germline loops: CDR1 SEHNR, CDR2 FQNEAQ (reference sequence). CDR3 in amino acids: CASAKRGQETQYF. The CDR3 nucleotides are TGTGCCAGCGCTAAGCGGGGCCAAGAGACCCAGTACTTC.

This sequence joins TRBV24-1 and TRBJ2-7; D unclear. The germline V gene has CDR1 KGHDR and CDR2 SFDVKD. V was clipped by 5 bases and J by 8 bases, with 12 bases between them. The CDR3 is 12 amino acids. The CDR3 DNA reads TGTGCCACCAGTGCTCAGGCAGGTCAGCAGTACTTC. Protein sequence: CATSAQAGQQYF.

Written as DNA, the CDR3 is TGTGCCAGCAGCGGAGGGCCGTCGGGGTCCGTTTGGGAGACCCAGTACTTC. Translated: CASSGGPSGSVWETQYF. The V gene is TRBV9, the J gene TRBJ2-5; possibly TRBD2 for D (5 bases). The CDR3 extends over 17 amino acids. Germline-derived CDR1 and CDR2 are SGDLS and YYNGEE. V was shortened by 3 bases and J by 5 bases, with 23 bases between the two germline ends.

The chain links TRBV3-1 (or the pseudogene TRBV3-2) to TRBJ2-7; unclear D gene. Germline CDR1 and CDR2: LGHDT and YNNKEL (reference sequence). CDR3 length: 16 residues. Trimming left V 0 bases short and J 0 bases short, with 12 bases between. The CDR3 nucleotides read TGTGCCAGCAGCCAAGATGTTATGGCCAACTCCTACGAGCAGTACTTC. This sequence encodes CASSQDVMANSYEQYF.

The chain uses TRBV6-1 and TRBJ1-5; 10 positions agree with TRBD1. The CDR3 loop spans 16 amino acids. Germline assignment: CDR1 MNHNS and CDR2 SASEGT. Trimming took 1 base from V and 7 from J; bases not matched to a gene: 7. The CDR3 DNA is TGTGCCAGCAGTGAAGAGCTGGGACAGGGGAGCCAGCCCCAGCATTTT. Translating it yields CASSEELGQGSQPQHF.

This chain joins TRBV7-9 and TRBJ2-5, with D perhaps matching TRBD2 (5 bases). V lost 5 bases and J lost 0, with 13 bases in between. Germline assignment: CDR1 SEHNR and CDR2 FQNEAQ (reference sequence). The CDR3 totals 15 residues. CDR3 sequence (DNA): TGTGCCAGCAGCCCCTACTTGAGGGACCAAGAGACCCAGTACTTC. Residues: CASSPYLRDQETQYF.

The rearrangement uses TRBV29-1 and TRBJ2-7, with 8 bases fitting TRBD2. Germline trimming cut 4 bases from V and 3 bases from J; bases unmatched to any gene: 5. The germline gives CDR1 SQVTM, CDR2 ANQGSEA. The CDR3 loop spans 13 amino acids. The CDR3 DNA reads TGCAGCGTTGTGACAGCGGGAGACTACGAGCAGTACTTC. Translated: CSVVTAGDYEQYF.